This TCR beta chain originates from a study of human T cells and chemical hapten exposure (dated by TCRdb to about 2021). Regarding the research as a whole: For sensitization, 2% DPC in acetone was applied to a 2 cm by 2 cm area of upper inner arm skin. The libraries were sequenced as a pool, and the TCR yield per sample differed mostly because of small variations in library volumes within the pool. Blood was sampled from patients pre-sensitization (week 0) and at 2, 6 and about 24 weeks after DPC sensitization. The patient cohort, mostly female, included alopecia areata with under or over 50% scalp involvement, alopecia totalis and alopecia universalis. Throughout the approximately 24-week study period, patients were also given weekly therapeutic DPC doses on the scalp. In alopecia patients, the study followed how the peripheral blood TCR repertoire changed in vivo over primary and secondary sensitization to diphenylcyclopropenone (DPC), a hapten. Twenty-nine alopecia patients provided blood for TCR sequencing at one to four time points (pre-sensitization, 2, 6 and 24 weeks). Patch testing was done on the upper back using Finn chambers containing 0.01% DPC, and results were scored after 6 days according to International Contact Dermatitis Research Group standards. What the authors observed across the whole study: Expanded TCRs formed significantly more large CDR3 similarity clusters than pre-sensitization or healthy control sets, consistent with antigen-driven responses. Patch test score was positively correlated with the number of PT1 expanded TCRs, with significance at thresholds 8, 16 and 32 but not at 4. After repeated subsampling, the strength of the expansion versus patch-test correlation and the threshold at which it became significant changed. DPC sensitization did not change how many TCRs were above 1 in 1000 frequency, and no evidence was found of alterations in global repertoire structure. Because all patients had alopecia, a presumed autoimmune disease, the immune response of the patients might differ from that of healthy individuals.

The sample's time point label, in plain terms: patch test 1, 2 weeks after DPC sensitization. This sample's treatment or condition label indicates: therapeutic diphenylcyclopropenone sensitization with weekly scalp DPC. At each patch-test visit, blood was drawn before the patch test was applied. Eligible patients were aged 18 to 70, diagnosed with alopecia, deemed suitable for DPC therapy, and excluded if pregnant. Unfractionated whole blood was collected in Tempus Blood RNA tubes, and total RNA was extracted from that blood. Libraries were built with RACE. Instrument used: NextSeq 500. During library preparation, unique molecular identifiers were attached to individual cDNA molecules so that TCRs could be counted quantitatively and reproducibly. For every blood RNA sample, sequencing covered both the TCR alpha and TCR beta chains. In the original analysis: Samples had a median of about 90,000 TCRs, with a range from 23,224 to 690,600. V, J and CDR3 annotation of the TCR reads was performed with the Decombinator software suite. Every sample was subsampled to the same number of TCRs (28,000) for the PS versus PT1 abundance plots. Expanded TCRs were defined as absent before sensitization and observed at least eight times at the 2-week time point. TCRdb applied fastp at Q25 and MiXCR to the public reads, then kept only in-frame beta chains. Each CDR3 protein appears once, grouped with its most common genes and DNA. TCRdb, not the authors, supplied the V and J calls. This sample lists some 120,000 distinct CDR3 sequences; 9.5% to 13% were detected once. 1.1% to 1.5% of the sample is in the top ten clones.

This clonotype was picked up a small number of times. Its binding antigen is unknown. One base away there is no much larger clone; base qualities are not given. Counted from cysteine to phenylalanine, this CDR3 has 13 amino acids. Here the CDR3 DNA is all that survives: 39 bases in frame from base 1. The germline V gene (reference sequence) gives CDR1 as LNHDA and CDR2 as SQIVND. Clipping removes 9 bases from V and 0 bases from J, with 2 as the unmatched junction base count. Sequencing used whole blood, obtained in connection with sensitization to the hapten diphenylcyclopropenone (DPC). The sequence derives from a woman aged 50 to 65 with alopecia areata. Some clones in this sample may be carry-over from other donors' samples. This chain joins TRBV19 to TRBJ2-3; TRBD2 agrees with 8 junctional bases. The CDR3 has the sequence CASRGGSTDTQYF. The nucleotide sequence reads TGTGCCAGCCGGGGGGGTAGCACAGATACGCAGTATTTT.